This TCR beta chain was found in a study of CD8 T cells in Susac syndrome. Study results and caveats: By the study's own acknowledgment, its TCR sequencing and HLA analysis included relatively few individuals.

CDR1 is WNHNN and CDR2 is SYGVQD in the germline V gene (reference sequence). The CDR3 length is 15 residues. Trimming cost V 8 bases and J 2 bases, with 19 bases left between them. This clonotype was found a few times. The antigen remains unidentified. The RNA, roughly 0.5 to 1 ug, was put through reverse transcription using random hexamers. Across 54 Vbeta and 13 Jbeta, TCR beta CDR3 was amplified with immunoSEQ multiplex PCR. Via MiXCR, TCRdb re-called the immunoSEQ multiplex PCR reads, giving one row per CDR3 protein. The table lists under 200,000 distinct CDR3 sequences, approximately 90% of them singletons, with 0.08% in the top ten. The authors carried out high-throughput sequencing of TCR beta. They applied it to CD8+ and CD4+ T cells obtained from blood. In contrast to the negatively isolated CD8+ and CD4+ T cells, TEMRA cells were FACS-enriched.

The chain uses TRBV10-1 and TRBJ2-7; a possible D gene is TRBD2 (5 bases). The TCR originated in a human donor in good health. The source material was CD4+ T cells from PBMCs. The chain's CDR3 is CASSEGRADTYEQYF. The DNA for the CDR3 is TGCGCCAGCTCGGAAGGGCGGGCCGACACCTACGAGCAGTACTTC.